The source of this T cell receptor beta chain is a study of early T cells in non-severe SARS-CoV-2 infection. About the research overall: Chains stayed unpaired after sequencing of bulk RNA from unsorted whole blood.

cDNA molecules, individually, were tagged with unique molecular identifiers. MiXCR, run by TCRdb on the 5' RACE reads, gives a single entry per CDR3 protein. This repertoire shows about 68,000 distinct CDR3 sequences, over 9% found once; its top ten account for approximately 1.6%. V gave up 2 bases and J gave up 13 bases, with 9 bases separating them. This CDR3 has 12 residues. The sequence came from an adult who was a healthcare worker with PCR-confirmed SARS-CoV-2 infection or an uninfected control (not recorded which). Sequencing was carried out using whole blood. This rearrangement joins TRBV12-3 or TRBV12-4 to TRBJ1-6, with unresolved D. The CDR3 nucleotides read TGTGCCAGCAGTTTAAACTTGCGGCCCCTCCACTTT. It encodes CASSLNLRPLHF.